This TCR beta chain was captured by sequencing in a study of Graves' ophthalmopathy and Graves' hyperthyroidism. General study points: Prediction of ophthalmopathy progression reached roughly 70% sensitivity and under 80% specificity. Between ophthalmopathy and stable hyperthyroidism, a 13-signature model drew a separation with 87.88% sensitivity and around 80% specificity. Blood contained most expanded thyroid clonotypes exceeding 0.001 frequency.

J lost 0 bases, V lost 6 bases, and 9 bases had no gene match. Germline V gene sequence: CDR1 SGHAT, CDR2 FQNNGV. The length of the CDR3 is 18 residues. As the template, RNA transcripts were used to amplify TCR beta CDR3 regions. The workflow started with a first-round RT-PCR run with HTBI primers and then moved on to a second-round multiplex PCR. TCRdb itself ran the multiplex PCR reads through MiXCR, one entry per CDR3 protein. The sample lists roughly 400,000 distinct CDR3 sequences, roughly a sixth occurring once. Hyperthyroidism was classified as stable if no ophthalmopathy occurred within 18 months of follow-up. With respect to this clonotype: Its target is not known.

This TCR came from an adult woman with stable Graves' hyperthyroidism. This chain uses TRBV11-2 with TRBJ2-6; 9 bases are a match to TRBD1. The source material was peripheral blood. CDR3 DNA: TGTGCCAGCAGACCATGGACAGGGGCCGGCTCTGGGGCCAACGTCCTGACTTTC. It yields the protein CASRPWTGAGSGANVLTF.